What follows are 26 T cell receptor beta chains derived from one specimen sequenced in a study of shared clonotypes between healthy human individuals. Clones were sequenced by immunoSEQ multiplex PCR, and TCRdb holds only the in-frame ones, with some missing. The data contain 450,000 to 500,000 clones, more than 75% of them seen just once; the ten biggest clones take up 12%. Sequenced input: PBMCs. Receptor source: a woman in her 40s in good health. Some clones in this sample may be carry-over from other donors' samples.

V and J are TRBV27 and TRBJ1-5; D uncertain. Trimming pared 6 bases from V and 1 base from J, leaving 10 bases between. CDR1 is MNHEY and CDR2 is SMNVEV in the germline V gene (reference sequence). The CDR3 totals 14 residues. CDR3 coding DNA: TGTGCCAGCAGCGCTTTAGGAAGCAATCAGCCCCAGCATTTT. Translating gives CASSALGSNQPQHF.

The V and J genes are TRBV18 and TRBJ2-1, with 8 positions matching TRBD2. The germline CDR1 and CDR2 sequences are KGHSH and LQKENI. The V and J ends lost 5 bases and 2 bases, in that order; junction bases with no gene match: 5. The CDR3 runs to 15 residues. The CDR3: CASSVSGIPYNEQFF. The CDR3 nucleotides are TGTGCCAGCTCAGTTAGCGGGATCCCCTACAATGAGCAGTTCTTC.

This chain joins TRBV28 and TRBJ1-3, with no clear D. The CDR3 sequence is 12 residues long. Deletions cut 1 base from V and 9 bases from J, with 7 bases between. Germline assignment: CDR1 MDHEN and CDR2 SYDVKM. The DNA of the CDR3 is TGTGCCAGCAGTTTATCCAGTGGCACCATATATTTT. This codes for CASSLSSGTIYF.

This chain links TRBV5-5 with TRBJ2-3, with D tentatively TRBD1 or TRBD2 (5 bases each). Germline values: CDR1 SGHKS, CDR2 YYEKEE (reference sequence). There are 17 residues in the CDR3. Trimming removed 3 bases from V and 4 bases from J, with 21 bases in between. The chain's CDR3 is CASSSSLGTRRADTQYF. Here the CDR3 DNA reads TGTGCCAGCAGCTCGAGTTTGGGGACCCGCAGGGCAGATACGCAGTATTTT. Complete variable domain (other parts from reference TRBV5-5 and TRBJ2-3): DAGVTQSPTHLIKTRGQQVTLRCSPISGHKSVSWYQQVLGQGPQFIFQYYEKEERGRGNFPDRFSARQFPNYSSELNVNALLLGDSALYLCASSSSLGTRRADTQYFGPGTRLTVL.

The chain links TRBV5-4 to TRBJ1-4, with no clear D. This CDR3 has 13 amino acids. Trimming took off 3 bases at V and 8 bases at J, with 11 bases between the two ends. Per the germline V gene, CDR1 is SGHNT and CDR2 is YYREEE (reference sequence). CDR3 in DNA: TGTGCCAGCAGCTCTAGGGTTGGAGAAAAACTGTTTTTT. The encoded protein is CASSSRVGEKLFF. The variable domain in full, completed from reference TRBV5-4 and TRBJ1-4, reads ETGVTQSPTHLIKTRGQQVTLRCSSQSGHNTVSWYQQALGQGPQFIFQYYREEENGRGNFPPRFSGLQFPNYSSELNVNALELDDSALYLCASSSRVGEKLFFGSGTQLSVL.

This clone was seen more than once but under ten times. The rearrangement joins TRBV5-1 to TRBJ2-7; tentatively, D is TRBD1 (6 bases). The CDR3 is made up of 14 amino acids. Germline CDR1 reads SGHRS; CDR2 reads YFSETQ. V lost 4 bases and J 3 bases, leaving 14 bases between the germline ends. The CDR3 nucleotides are TGCGCCAGCAGCACACAGGGTATTGGCTACGAGCAGTACTTC. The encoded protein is CASSTQGIGYEQYF.

CDR3 coding DNA: TGCGCCAGCAGCTTGGAAATGGGAAATAGAGGCTACACCTTC. Amino acid sequence: CASSLEMGNRGYTF. The rearrangement joins TRBV5-1 to TRBJ1-2, with D uncertain. The CDR3 spans 14 residues. V was cut by 0 bases and J by 8 bases, with 14 bases left in between. Looked up from germline, CDR1 is SGHRS and CDR2 is YFSETQ. The entire variable domain, with the rest obtained from reference TRBV5-1 and TRBJ1-2, is as follows: KAGVTQTPRYLIKTRGQQVTLSCSPISGHRSVSWYQQTPGQGLQFLFEYFSETQRNKGNFPGRFSGRQFSNSRSEMNVSTLELGDSALYLCASSLEMGNRGYTFGSGTRLTVV.

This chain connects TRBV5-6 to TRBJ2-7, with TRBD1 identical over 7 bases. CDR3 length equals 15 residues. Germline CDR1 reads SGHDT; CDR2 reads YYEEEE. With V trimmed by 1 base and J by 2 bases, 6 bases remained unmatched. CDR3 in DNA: TGTGCCAGCAGCTTGTATGGACAGGCAACCTACGAGCAGTACTTC. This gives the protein CASSLYGQATYEQYF.

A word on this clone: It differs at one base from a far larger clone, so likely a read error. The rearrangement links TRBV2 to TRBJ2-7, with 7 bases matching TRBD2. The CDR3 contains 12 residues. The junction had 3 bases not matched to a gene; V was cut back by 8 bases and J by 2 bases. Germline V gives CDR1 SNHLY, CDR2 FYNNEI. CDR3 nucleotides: TGTGCCAGCCAGCGGGGCCCCTACGAGCAGTACTTC. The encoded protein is CASQRGPYEQYF.

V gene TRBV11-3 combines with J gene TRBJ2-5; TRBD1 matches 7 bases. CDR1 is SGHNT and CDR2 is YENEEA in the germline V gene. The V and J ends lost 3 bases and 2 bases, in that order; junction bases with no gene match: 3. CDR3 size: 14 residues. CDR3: CASSFRGQQETQYF. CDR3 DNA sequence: TGTGCCAGCAGCTTCCGGGGACAGCAAGAGACCCAGTACTTC.

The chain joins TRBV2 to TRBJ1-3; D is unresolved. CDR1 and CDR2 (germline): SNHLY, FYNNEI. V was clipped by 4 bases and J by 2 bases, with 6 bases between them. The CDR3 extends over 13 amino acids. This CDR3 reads CASSASPGNTIYF. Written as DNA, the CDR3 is TGTGCCAGCAGTGCCAGCCCTGGAAACACCATATATTTT.

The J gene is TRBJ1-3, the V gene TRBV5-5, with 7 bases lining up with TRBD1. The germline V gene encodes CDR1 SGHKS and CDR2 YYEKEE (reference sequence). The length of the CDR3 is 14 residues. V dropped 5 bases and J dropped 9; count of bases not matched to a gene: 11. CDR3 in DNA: TGTGCCAGCAGTAGGGACAGCCCCTCGGGCACCATATATTTT. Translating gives CASSRDSPSGTIYF.

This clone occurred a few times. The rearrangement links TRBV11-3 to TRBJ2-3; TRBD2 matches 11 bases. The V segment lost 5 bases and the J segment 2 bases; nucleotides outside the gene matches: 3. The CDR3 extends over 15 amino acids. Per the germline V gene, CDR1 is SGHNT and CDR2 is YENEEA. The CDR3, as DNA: TGTGCCAGCAGCACGGGACTAGCGGACACAGATACGCAGTATTTT. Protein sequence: CASSTGLADTDTQYF. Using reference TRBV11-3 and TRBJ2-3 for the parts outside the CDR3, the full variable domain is EAGVVQSPRYKIIEKKQPVAFWCNPISGHNTLYWYLQNLGQGPELLIRYENEEAVDDSQLPKDRFSAERLKGVDSTLKIQPAELGDSAVYLCASSTGLADTDTQYFGPGTRLTVL.

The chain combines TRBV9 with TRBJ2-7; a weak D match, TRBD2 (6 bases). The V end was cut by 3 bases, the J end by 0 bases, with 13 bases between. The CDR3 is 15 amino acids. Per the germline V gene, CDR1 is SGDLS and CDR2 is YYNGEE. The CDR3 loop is CASSATVGGSYEQYF. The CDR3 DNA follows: TGTGCCAGCAGCGCGACAGTCGGGGGCTCCTACGAGCAGTACTTC.

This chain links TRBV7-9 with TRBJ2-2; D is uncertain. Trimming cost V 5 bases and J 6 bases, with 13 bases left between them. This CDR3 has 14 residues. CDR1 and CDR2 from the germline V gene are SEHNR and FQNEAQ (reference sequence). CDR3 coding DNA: TGTGCCAGCAGCCAAATCAGCCTCGCCGGGGAGCTGTTTTTT. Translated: CASSQISLAGELFF. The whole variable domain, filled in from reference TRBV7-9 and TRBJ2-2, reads DTGVSQNPRHKITKRGQNVTFRCDPISEHNRLYWYRQTLGQGPEFLTYFQNEAQLEKSRLLSDRFSAERPKGSFSTLEIQRTEQGDSAMYLCASSQISLAGELFFGEGSRLTVL.

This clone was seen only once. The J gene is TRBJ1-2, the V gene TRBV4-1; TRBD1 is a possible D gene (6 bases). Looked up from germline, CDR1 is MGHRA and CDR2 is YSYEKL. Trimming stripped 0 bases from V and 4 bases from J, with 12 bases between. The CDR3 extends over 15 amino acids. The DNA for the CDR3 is TGCGCCAGCAGCCAAGATCGACAGGCACTCTATGGCTACACCTTC. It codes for CASSQDRQALYGYTF.

The CDR3 sequence is CASSLIGGGFNYGYTF. Written as DNA, the CDR3 is TGTGCCAGCAGTTTAATCGGCGGGGGGTTCAACTATGGCTACACCTTC. The V call is TRBV28, the J call TRBJ1-2, with D possibly being TRBD1 (5 bases). The CDR3 is made up of 16 amino acids. The germline V and J ends were trimmed by 2 bases and 2 bases, with 15 bases remaining between them. Germline V gene lookup returns CDR1 MDHEN and CDR2 SYDVKM.

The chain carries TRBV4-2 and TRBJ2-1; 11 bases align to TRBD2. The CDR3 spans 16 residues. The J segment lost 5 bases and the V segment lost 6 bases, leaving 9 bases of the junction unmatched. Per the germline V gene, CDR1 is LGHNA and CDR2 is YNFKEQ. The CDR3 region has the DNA TGTGCCAGCAGTCGAACCGGGACTAGCGGCAACAATGAGCAGTTCTTC. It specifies CASSRTGTSGNNEQFF.

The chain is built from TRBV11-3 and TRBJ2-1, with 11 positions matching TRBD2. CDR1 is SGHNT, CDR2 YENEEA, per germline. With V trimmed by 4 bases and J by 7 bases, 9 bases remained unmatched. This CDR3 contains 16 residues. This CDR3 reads CASSSFSGLAENEQFF. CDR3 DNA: TGTGCCAGCAGCTCCTTTTCGGGACTAGCGGAAAATGAGCAGTTCTTC.

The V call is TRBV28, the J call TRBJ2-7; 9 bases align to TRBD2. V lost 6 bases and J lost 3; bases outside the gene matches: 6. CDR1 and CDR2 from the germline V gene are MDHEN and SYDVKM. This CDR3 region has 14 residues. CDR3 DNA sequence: TGTGCCAGCAGAGGCAGCGGGAGGCTCTACGAGCAGTACTTC. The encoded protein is CASRGSGRLYEQYF.

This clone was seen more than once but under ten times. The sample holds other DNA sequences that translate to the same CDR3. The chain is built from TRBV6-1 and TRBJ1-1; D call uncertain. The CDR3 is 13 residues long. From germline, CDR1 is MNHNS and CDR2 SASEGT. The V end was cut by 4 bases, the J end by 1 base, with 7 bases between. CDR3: CASSGRGNTEAFF. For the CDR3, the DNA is TGTGCCAGCAGTGGGAGAGGGAACACTGAAGCTTTCTTT.

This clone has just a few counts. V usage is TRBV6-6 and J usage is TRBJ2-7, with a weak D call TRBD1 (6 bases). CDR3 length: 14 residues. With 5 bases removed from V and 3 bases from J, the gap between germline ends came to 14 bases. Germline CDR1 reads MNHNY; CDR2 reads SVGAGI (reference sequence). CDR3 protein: CASSTGKGGYEQYF. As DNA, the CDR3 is TGTGCCAGCAGTACAGGGAAAGGGGGCTACGAGCAGTACTTC.

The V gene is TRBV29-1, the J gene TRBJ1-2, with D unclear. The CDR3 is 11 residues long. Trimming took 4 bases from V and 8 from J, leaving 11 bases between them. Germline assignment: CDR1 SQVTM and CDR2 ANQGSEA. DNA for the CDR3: TGCAGCGTTGTTCTGGGCCGGGGCTACACCTTC. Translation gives CSVVLGRGYTF.

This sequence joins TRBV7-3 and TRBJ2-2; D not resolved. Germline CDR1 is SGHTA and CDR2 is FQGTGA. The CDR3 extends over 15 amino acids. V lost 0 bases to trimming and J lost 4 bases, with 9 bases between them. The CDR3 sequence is CASSLTRRGTGELFF. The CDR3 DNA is TGTGCCAGCAGCTTAACTAGGCGAGGCACCGGGGAGCTGTTTTTT.

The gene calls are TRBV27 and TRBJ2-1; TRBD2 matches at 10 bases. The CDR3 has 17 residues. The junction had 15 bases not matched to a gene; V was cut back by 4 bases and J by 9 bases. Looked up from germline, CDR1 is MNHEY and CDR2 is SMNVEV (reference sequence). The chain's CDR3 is CASSYSVTAGGRSEQFF. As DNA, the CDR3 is TGTGCCAGCAGTTACTCTGTTACAGCGGGAGGGCGCAGTGAGCAGTTCTTC.

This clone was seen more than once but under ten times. CDR3 residues: CASSPTGVANEKLFF. In nucleotides, the CDR3 is TGTGCCAGTAGCCCGACAGGGGTGGCTAATGAAAAACTGTTTTTT. The chain uses TRBV19 and TRBJ1-4; 8 bases line up with TRBD1. Germline CDR1 and CDR2: LNHDA and SQIVND (reference sequence). CDR3 length: 15 amino acids. V lost 6 bases to trimming and J lost 3 bases; unmatched junction nucleotides: 6.